The next 22 T cell receptor beta chains were all read from a single sample in a study of blood T cells in healthy people across ages. A second PCR of 7 to 11 cycles used a sample-barcoded 5' primer and a J-beta primer mix. TCRdb passed the 5' RACE reads through MiXCR, listing each CDR3 protein once. The table has 850,000 to 1,300,000 distinct CDR3 sequences, around 43% seen once. Sequenced: blood. The receptors were gathered from a woman aged 60-75 years in good health.

This chain uses TRBV3-1 with TRBJ2-7, with no clear D. CDR3 length: 16 residues. Germline-derived CDR1 and CDR2 are LGHDT and YNNKEL (reference sequence). Trimming stripped 0 bases from V and 0 bases from J, with 12 bases between. The DNA for the CDR3 is TGTGCCAGCAGCCAAGAGAACCAGTACAGCTCCTACGAGCAGTACTTC. This codes for CASSQENQYSSYEQYF.

The rearrangement joins TRBV7-9 to TRBJ1-1, with 7 bases that match TRBD1. V shed 3 bases and J 8 bases; nucleotides not matched to a gene: 6. The CDR3 totals 13 residues. Germline lookup yields CDR1 SEHNR and CDR2 FQNEAQ (reference sequence). CDR3 nucleotide sequence: TGTGCCAGCAGCTTTAAACCGGACAGGGAAGCTTTCTTT. Amino acids: CASSFKPDREAFF.

The chain links TRBV20-1 to TRBJ1-1; tentatively, D is TRBD1 (6 bases). Germline V lookup: CDR1 DFQATT, CDR2 SNEGSKA (reference sequence). The CDR3 runs to 14 residues. V was trimmed by 0 bases and J by 5 bases, leaving 13 bases between them. The CDR3 region is CSAREGGQGTEAFF. In DNA form, the CDR3 reads TGCAGTGCTAGAGAAGGGGGGCAGGGAACTGAAGCTTTCTTT.

This clonotype showed up many times. The chain couples TRBV27 to TRBJ2-7; D unresolved. There are 13 residues in the CDR3. The germline V and J ends were trimmed by 3 bases and 3 bases, with 9 bases remaining between them. Germline CDR1 MNHEY, CDR2 SMNVEV (reference sequence). CDR3: CASSLNSYYEQYF. CDR3 nucleotide sequence: TGTGCCAGCAGTTTGAACAGTTACTACGAGCAGTACTTC.

This clonotype showed up just a few times. The chain links TRBV12-3 or TRBV12-4 to TRBJ2-1, with 14 bases identical to TRBD2. The CDR3 loop spans 14 amino acids. The V segment lost 6 bases and the J segment 10 bases; nucleotides outside the gene matches: 5. CDR3 sequence (DNA): TGTGCCAGCAGCGGGACTAGCGGGAGTCGGGAGCAGTTCTTC. Translating gives CASSGTSGSREQFF.

This clonotype was seen just once. J is TRBJ2-1 and V is TRBV6-2 or TRBV6-3; D unclear. V lost 5 bases to trimming and J lost 9 bases, with 26 bases between them. CDR1 and CDR2 (germline): MNHEY, SVGEGT. This CDR3 is built from 17 residues. This CDR3 is CASSPGPGNPNVGEQFF. For the CDR3, the DNA is TGTGCCAGCAGTCCCGGACCTGGGAACCCTAATGTTGGTGAGCAGTTCTTC.

Here the CDR3 reads CASIATGGEETQYF. The DNA of the CDR3 is TGTGCCAGCATCGCGACAGGTGGGGAGGAGACCCAGTACTTC. The chain joins TRBV28 to TRBJ2-5, with D maybe TRBD1 (6 bases). The germline V gene has CDR1 MDHEN and CDR2 SYDVKM. The length of the CDR3 is 14 residues. V was pared by 7 bases and J by 5 bases, with 17 bases between.

The chain recombines TRBV5-1 with TRBJ2-3, with 9 bases fitting TRBD2. V lost 4 bases, J lost 6 bases, and 15 bases stayed unmatched. The CDR3 length is 17 residues. Germline V CDR1 and CDR2: SGHRS, YFSETQ. CDR3 sequence reads: CASSPTLAGGPSDTQYF. The DNA of the CDR3 is TGCGCCAGCAGCCCCACCCTCGCGGGGGGGCCGTCGGATACGCAGTATTTT.

V is TRBV2 and J is TRBJ2-3; D gene unclear. Trimming left V 4 bases short and J 4 bases short, with 9 bases between. The CDR3 has 13 amino acids. Germline V gene sequence: CDR1 SNHLY, CDR2 FYNNEI. CDR3 sequence (DNA): TGTGCCAGCAGTGTGGGTGCCCCAGATACGCAGTATTTT. The encoded protein is CASSVGAPDTQYF.

This clonotype was seen a few times. The chain recombines TRBV6-5 with TRBJ2-5; 11 bases agree with TRBD2. This CDR3 contains 16 residues. The germline V gene encodes CDR1 MNHEY and CDR2 SVGAGI. The V and J ends lost 1 base and 5 bases, in that order; junction bases with no gene match: 6. The CDR3 reads CASSYFGLAGPETQYF. CDR3 in DNA: TGTGCCAGCAGTTACTTCGGACTAGCGGGTCCGGAGACCCAGTACTTC.

V and J are TRBV29-1 and TRBJ2-5; 7 positions agree with TRBD1. Germline loops: CDR1 SQVTM, CDR2 ANQGSEA. The CDR3 sequence is 13 residues long. With 3 bases clipped from V and 7 bases from J, the junction kept 8 bases outside the gene matches. CDR3 bases: TGCAGCGTTGACGGTACAGGGGACGGGACCCAGTACTTC. Translated, it gives CSVDGTGDGTQYF.

This clonotype showed up just a few times. The chain combines TRBV10-3 with TRBJ2-1; 9 bases agree with TRBD1. V lost 6 bases and J lost 5; bases outside the gene matches: 5. In germline, CDR1 is ENHRY, CDR2 SYGVKD. This CDR3 is built from 14 residues. The CDR3 DNA follows: TGTGCCATCAGATCCGGGACAGGGAACAATGAGCAGTTCTTC. It yields the protein CAIRSGTGNNEQFF.

This clonotype showed up many times. One end of the junction does not line up with germline, which may come from a read error. V and J are TRBV5-1 and TRBJ2-7; TRBD1 agrees at 7 bases. Germline V CDR1 and CDR2: SGHRS, YFSETQ. The CDR3 covers 13 residues. CDR3 in amino acids: CASSRGQTYEQYF. CDR3 DNA: TGTGCCAGCAGCCGGGGACAGACCTACGAGCAGTACTTC.

The chain carries TRBV4-1 and TRBJ2-5, with a tentative D call TRBD1 (5 bases). V lost 0 bases, J lost 5 bases, and 13 bases lay in between. CDR3 size: 15 residues. CDR1 and CDR2 (germline): MGHRA, YSYEKL. The CDR3 here is CASSQDLGAGETQYF. Written as DNA, the CDR3 is TGCGCCAGCAGCCAAGATCTTGGGGCAGGCGAGACCCAGTACTTC.

This chain links TRBV5-1 with TRBJ2-1, with 9 bases aligning to TRBD2. Germline values: CDR1 SGHRS, CDR2 YFSETQ. The ends lost 5 bases at V and 5 bases at J; junction bases unmatched: 5. CDR3 length equals 14 residues. The CDR3 spells CASRPLAGDNEQFF. DNA of the CDR3: TGCGCCAGCAGACCTTTAGCGGGAGACAATGAGCAGTTCTTC.

J is TRBJ1-5 and V is TRBV4-1, with 7 bases lining up with TRBD1. V lost 0 bases to trimming and J lost 3 bases; unmatched junction nucleotides: 2. CDR1 MGHRA and CDR2 YSYEKL come from the germline V gene. The CDR3 has 15 residues. Here the CDR3 DNA reads TGCGCCAGCAGCCAAGAGGGACAGATCAATCAGCCCCAGCATTTT. Translating it yields CASSQEGQINQPQHF.

This clonotype was seen a few times. The chain combines TRBV20-1 with TRBJ1-6, with 9 bases matching TRBD1. Per the germline V gene, CDR1 is DFQATT and CDR2 is SNEGSKA (reference sequence). The CDR3 has 17 residues. The junction had 9 bases not matched to a gene; V was cut back by 0 bases and J by 6 bases. The CDR3 loop reads CSARDVTGGGINSPLHF. The CDR3 DNA is TGCAGTGCTAGAGACGTTACAGGGGGCGGGATTAATTCACCCCTCCACTTT.

The genes are TRBV6-6 and TRBJ2-3, with D possibly being TRBD2 (5 bases). The CDR3 runs to 15 residues. V was pared by 5 bases and J by 4 bases, with 16 bases between. CDR1 is MNHNY and CDR2 is SVGAGI in the germline V gene (reference sequence). For the CDR3, the DNA is TGTGCCAGCAGTAAGACTACCGCCTGGGCAGATACGCAGTATTTT. This translates into CASSKTTAWADTQYF.

The rearrangement links TRBV20-1 to TRBJ2-3; TRBD2 matches at 9 bases. This CDR3 has 16 residues. V lost 0 bases, J lost 6 bases, and 10 bases stayed unmatched. Germline V gives CDR1 DFQATT, CDR2 SNEGSKA (reference sequence). The CDR3 region has the DNA TGCAGTGCTAGAGATCCGACCCGCGGGAGGGGCGATACGCAGTATTTT. Translated: CSARDPTRGRGDTQYF.

V usage is TRBV13 and J usage is TRBJ2-5; 7 nucleotides align to TRBD2. V trimming: 5 bases; J trimming: 3 bases; junction bases outside the gene matches: 6. Germline V lookup: CDR1 PRHDT, CDR2 FYEKMQ (reference sequence). This CDR3 spans 14 amino acids. The CDR3 reads CASSPGLVKETQYF. Written as DNA, the CDR3 is TGTGCCAGCAGCCCCGGACTAGTCAAAGAGACCCAGTACTTC.

This clonotype was observed a handful of times. The gene calls are TRBV5-1 and TRBJ2-5; the match to TRBD2 covers 7 bases. Germline V gene sequence: CDR1 SGHRS, CDR2 YFSETQ. After removal of 0 bases from V and 0 bases from J, the junction contained 5 bases not matched to a gene. This CDR3 is built from 16 residues. CDR3 amino acids: CASSLGLAAYQETQYF. DNA of the CDR3: TGCGCCAGCAGCTTGGGACTAGCCGCGTACCAAGAGACCCAGTACTTC.

This chain uses TRBV29-1 with TRBJ2-6; 8 bases agree with TRBD1. Germline CDR1 and CDR2: SQVTM and ANQGSEA. With V trimmed by 5 bases and J by 2 bases, 8 bases remained unmatched. This CDR3 spans 16 amino acids. CDR3 amino acids: CSVQGTGQAGANVLTF. The CDR3 DNA reads as TGCAGCGTTCAGGGGACAGGCCAAGCTGGGGCCAACGTCCTGACTTTC.